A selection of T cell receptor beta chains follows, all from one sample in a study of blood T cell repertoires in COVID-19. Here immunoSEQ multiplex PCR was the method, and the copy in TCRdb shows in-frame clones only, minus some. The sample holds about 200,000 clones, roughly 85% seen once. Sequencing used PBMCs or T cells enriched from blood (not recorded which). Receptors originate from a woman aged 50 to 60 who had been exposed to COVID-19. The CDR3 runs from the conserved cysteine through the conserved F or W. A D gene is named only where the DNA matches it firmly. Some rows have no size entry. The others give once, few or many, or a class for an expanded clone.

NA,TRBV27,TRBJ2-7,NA,TGTGCCAGCGCCCCAATGACAAACTCCTACGAGCAGTACTTC,CASAPMTNSYEQYF
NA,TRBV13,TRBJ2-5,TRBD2,TGTGCCAGCAGCCCTACGGGACTAGCGGGGAGCGGGCAAGAGACCCAGTACTTC,CASSPTGLAGSGQETQYF
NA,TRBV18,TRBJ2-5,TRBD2,TGTGCCAGCTCCCCCTCCGGGGAGGGGACCCAGTACTTC,CASSPSGEGTQYF
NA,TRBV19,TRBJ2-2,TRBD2,TGTGCCAGTAGTACCCCCCCTTGGAGCGGGGGGGTCGGGGAGCTGTTTTTT,CASSTPPWSGGVGELFF
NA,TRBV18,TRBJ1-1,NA,TGTGCCAGCTCACTCACCCCTTTTCGGGGGTTAAAGACTGAAGCTTTCTTT,CASSLTPFRGLKTEAFF
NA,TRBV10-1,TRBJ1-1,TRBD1,TGCGCCAGCAGTGACCAGGGACAGGGGGCTTTCTTT,CASSDQGQGAFF
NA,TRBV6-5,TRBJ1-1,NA,TGTGCCAGCAGTTACTCAGGCAGGGGTCGAACTGAAGCTTTCTTT,CASSYSGRGRTEAFF
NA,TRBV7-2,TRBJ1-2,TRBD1,TGTGCCAGCAGCTTAGCTGCTGGACAGGGGAATGGCTACACCTTC,CASSLAAGQGNGYTF
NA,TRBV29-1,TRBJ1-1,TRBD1,TGCAGCGTTGACAGGGGGTTCCAGAACACTGAAGCTTTCTTT,CSVDRGFQNTEAFF
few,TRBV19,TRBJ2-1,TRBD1,TGTGCCAGTAAACATGGGGGGACAGGCCGCAATGAGCAGTTCTTC,CASKHGGTGRNEQFF
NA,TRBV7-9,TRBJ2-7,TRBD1,TGTGCCAGCAGCCCAGACAGGGGCTACGAGCAGTACTTC,CASSPDRGYEQYF
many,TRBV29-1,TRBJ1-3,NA,TGCAGCGTACGCCCAGCAGAGGCTGGAAACACCATATATTTT,CSVRPAEAGNTIYF
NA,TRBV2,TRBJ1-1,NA,TGTGCCATCAGAAACCGGGAGAACACTGAAGCTTTCTTT,CAIRNRENTEAFF
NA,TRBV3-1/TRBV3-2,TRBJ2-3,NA,TGTGCCAGCAGCCAAGAAGGCGCGGTAAGCACAGATACGCAGTATTTT,CASSQEGAVSTDTQYF
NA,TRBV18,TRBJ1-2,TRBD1,TGTGCCAGCTCTCTTGACAGGGCGTCGAACTATGGCTACACCTTC,CASSLDRASNYGYTF
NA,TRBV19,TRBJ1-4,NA,TGTGCCAGTAGTATCCCAGGGTTAGGTGAAAAACTGTTTTTT,CASSIPGLGEKLFF
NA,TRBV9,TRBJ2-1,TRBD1,TGTGCCAGCAGCTCAGGGGGACAGTTCTACAATGAGCAGTTCTTC,CASSSGGQFYNEQFF
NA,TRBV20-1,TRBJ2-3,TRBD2,TGCAGTGCTAGTTTAGCGGGGGGCACTAGCACAGATACGCAGTATTTT,CSASLAGGTSTDTQYF
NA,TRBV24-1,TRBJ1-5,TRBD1,TGTGCCACCAGTGGACAGGGTTACAATCAGCCCCAGCATTTT,CATSGQGYNQPQHF
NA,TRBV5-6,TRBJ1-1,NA,TGTGCCAGCAGCTTTGGCCCGGGTGAAGCTTTCTTT,CASSFGPGEAFF
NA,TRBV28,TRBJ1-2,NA,TGTGCCAGCAGTTTCCGCGGGAACTATGGCTACACCTTC,CASSFRGNYGYTF
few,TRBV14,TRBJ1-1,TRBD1,TGTGCCAGCAGGCGTCCAGGGGGCCGCACTGAAGCTTTCTTT,CASRRPGGRTEAFF
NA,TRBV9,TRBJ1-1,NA,TGTGCCAGCAGCGTAGCTTCTACGGGGAGCACTGAAGCTTTCTTT,CASSVASTGSTEAFF
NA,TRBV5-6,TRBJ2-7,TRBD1,TGTGCCAGCAGCCGTTCGGTACAGGGGATGTACGAGCAGTACTTC,CASSRSVQGMYEQYF
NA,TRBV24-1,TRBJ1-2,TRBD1,TGTGCCACCAGTGACAAGACAGGGGGAAGTTCGGGCTACACCTTC,CATSDKTGGSSGYTF
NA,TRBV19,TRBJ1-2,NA,TGTGCCAGTAGTTCCCAGGGCGTCTCTGGCTACACCTTC,CASSSQGVSGYTF
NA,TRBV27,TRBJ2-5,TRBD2,TGTGCCAGCAGTTTGTGGGCGGGGGGCCAGAAGACCCAGTACTTC,CASSLWAGGQKTQYF
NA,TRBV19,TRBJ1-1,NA,TGTGCCAGTAGTATTACAGCAGCGAACACTGAAGCTTTCTTT,CASSITAANTEAFF
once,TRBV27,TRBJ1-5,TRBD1,TGTGCCAGCAGTTTGAGCCAGGGGGCCGGTCAGCCCCAGCATTTT,CASSLSQGAGQPQHF
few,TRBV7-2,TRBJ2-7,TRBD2,TGTGCCAGCAGCTTAGAGAGAGTAGCGGGTCCCTACGAGCAGTACTTC,CASSLERVAGPYEQYF
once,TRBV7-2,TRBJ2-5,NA,TGTGCCAGCAGCTTAGTAAGGGGCGAGACCCAGTACTTC,CASSLVRGETQYF
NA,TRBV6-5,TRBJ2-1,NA,TGTGCCAGCAGGTACGGGGGCGACATCAATGAGCAGTTCTTC,CASRYGGDINEQFF
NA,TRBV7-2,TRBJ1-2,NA,TGTGCCAGCAGCACGAGGGAAGCCTATGGCTACACCTTC,CASSTREAYGYTF
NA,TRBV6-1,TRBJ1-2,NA,TGTGCCAGCAGTGAAGATGGGGGCATAGGATCTAACTATGGCTACACCTTC,CASSEDGGIGSNYGYTF
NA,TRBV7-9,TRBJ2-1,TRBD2,TGTGCCAGCCGCACGGGGGGTTCTTACAATGAGCAGTTCTTC,CASRTGGSYNEQFF
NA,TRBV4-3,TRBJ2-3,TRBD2,TGCGCCAGCAGCCAAGAGTGGCTAGCGGGGGCAGATACGCAGTATTTT,CASSQEWLAGADTQYF